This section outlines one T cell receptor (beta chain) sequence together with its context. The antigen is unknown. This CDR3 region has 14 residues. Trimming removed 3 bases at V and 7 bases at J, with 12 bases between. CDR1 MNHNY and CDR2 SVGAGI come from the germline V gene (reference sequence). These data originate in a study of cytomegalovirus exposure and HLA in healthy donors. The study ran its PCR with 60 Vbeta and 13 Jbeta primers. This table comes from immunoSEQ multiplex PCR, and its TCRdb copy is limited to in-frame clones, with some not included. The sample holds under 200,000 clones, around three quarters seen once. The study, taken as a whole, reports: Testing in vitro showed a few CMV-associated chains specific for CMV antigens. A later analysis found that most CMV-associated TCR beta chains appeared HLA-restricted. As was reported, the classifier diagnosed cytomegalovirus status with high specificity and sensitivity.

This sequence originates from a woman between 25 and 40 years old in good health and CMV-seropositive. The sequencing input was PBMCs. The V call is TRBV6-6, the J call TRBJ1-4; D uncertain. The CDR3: CASSYRGSGEKLFF. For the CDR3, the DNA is TGTGCCAGCAGTTATCGGGGTTCGGGTGAAAAACTGTTTTTT.